This passage covers 32 T cell receptor beta chains from one sample sequenced in a study of pediatric ulcerative colitis (dated by TCRdb to between 2018 and 2020). Libraries were prepared through the immunoSEQ multiplex PCR assay. TCRdb took this table from immuneACCESS and kept in-frame rearrangements with V and J called. Such tables lack part of the clones; where checked against another copy, unresolved V genes explain under half of the gap, and the rest is unexplained. The sample data list some 57,000 clones, and 87% of these were observed just once. Jointly, the top ten make up over 1.3% of the sample. The sequencing input was blood. The receptors derive from a boy between 5 and 17 years old who was a control in a study of pediatric ulcerative colitis.

The rearrangement joins TRBV28 to TRBJ2-3; 9 nucleotides line up with TRBD2. CDR3 length: 15 amino acids. Germline CDR1 reads MDHEN; CDR2 reads SYDVKM. The V and J ends lost 4 bases and 2 bases, in that order; junction bases with no gene match: 4. The CDR3 here is CASSSGTSHTDTQYF. The CDR3 nucleotides are TGTGCCAGCAGTTCCGGGACTAGCCACACAGATACGCAGTATTTT.

This chain links TRBV15 with TRBJ2-2; D remains unclear. Germline lookup yields CDR1 LNHNV and CDR2 YYDKDF (reference sequence). This CDR3 spans 14 amino acids. Trimming removed 6 bases from V and 0 bases from J, with 8 bases in between. The CDR3 protein is CATRTPANTGELFF. The CDR3 nucleotides read TGTGCCACCAGGACACCCGCGAACACCGGGGAGCTGTTTTTT.

The count of this clone is one. The rearrangement links TRBV28 to TRBJ2-3; tentative D call: TRBD1 (5 bases). The CDR3 is made up of 16 amino acids. Trimming took off 5 bases at V and 0 bases at J, with 15 bases between the two ends. The germline CDR1 and CDR2 sequences are MDHEN and SYDVKM. The CDR3 loop reads CASSPTRTPSTDTQYF. The DNA of the CDR3 is TGTGCCAGCAGTCCAACCCGGACACCAAGCACAGATACGCAGTATTTT.

The rearrangement uses TRBV6-5 and TRBJ1-5, with TRBD1 as a possible D gene (6 bases). The germline gives CDR1 MNHEY, CDR2 SVGAGI. Trimming left V 6 bases short and J 1 base short, with 7 bases between. This CDR3 spans 13 amino acids. The CDR3: CASRQGSNQPQHF. CDR3 bases: TGTGCCAGCAGACAGGGCAGCAATCAGCCCCAGCATTTT.

V gene TRBV21-1 combines with J gene TRBJ2-7; the table assigns TRBD1, which was not confirmed against the DNA. TRBV21-1 is termed a pseudogene. CDR3 size: 13 residues. The CDR3 protein is CASFRDSSYEQYF. The CDR3 nucleotides read TGTGCCAGCTTTCGGGACAGTTCCTACGAGCAGTACTTC.

The rearrangement joins TRBV14 to TRBJ2-5, with D perhaps given as TRBD1 or TRBD2 (5 bases each). CDR3 length equals 16 residues. Germline CDR1 is SGHDN and CDR2 is FVKESK. V dropped 4 bases and J dropped 1 base, with 16 bases sitting between them. CDR3 in amino acids: CASSPQGVGAQETQYF. The DNA for the CDR3 is TGTGCCAGCAGCCCGCAGGGAGTTGGGGCCCAAGAGACCCAGTACTTC.

The chain couples TRBV27 to TRBJ2-7; 15 bases agree with TRBD2. The CDR3 is 19 amino acids. V lost 6 bases to trimming and J lost 0 bases; unmatched junction nucleotides: 12. Germline assignment: CDR1 MNHEY and CDR2 SMNVEV (reference sequence). The CDR3 sequence is CASSPLGLAGGLSSYEQYF. The CDR3 nucleotides read TGTGCCAGCAGCCCCCTGGGACTAGCGGGGGGCCTTAGCTCCTACGAGCAGTACTTC.

This clone was seen once. The chain carries TRBV7-8 and TRBJ2-6; maybe TRBD1 (5 bases). The CDR3 contains 17 residues. V was pared by 5 bases and J by 1 base, with 15 bases between. The V gene's germline CDR1 is SGHVS and CDR2 FQNEAQ. The CDR3 sequence is CASSRGRDASGANVLTF. In DNA form, the CDR3 reads TGTGCCAGCAGCCGAGGCAGGGATGCTTCTGGGGCCAACGTCCTGACTTTC. The variable domain in full, with the rest retrieved from reference TRBV7-8 and TRBJ2-6, is GAGVSQSPRYKVAKRGQDVALRCDPISGHVSLFWYQQALGQGPEFLTYFQNEAQLDKSGLPSDRFFAERPEGSVSTLKIQRTQQEDSAVYLCASSRGRDASGANVLTFGAGSRLTVL.

The sample holds a few counts of this clone. J is TRBJ1-5 and V is TRBV18; no clear D. Deletions cut 2 bases from V and 0 bases from J, with 5 bases between. The V gene's germline CDR1 is KGHSH and CDR2 LQKENI. The length of the CDR3 is 14 residues. The CDR3: CASSPGNSNQPQHF. The CDR3 DNA follows: TGTGCCAGCTCACCAGGGAATAGCAATCAGCCCCAGCATTTT.

V and J are TRBV15 and TRBJ1-4, with D perhaps TRBD1 (6 bases). Per the germline V gene, CDR1 is LNHNV and CDR2 is YYDKDF (reference sequence). The CDR3 length is 11 residues. Between the trimmed V and J ends, which lost 6 bases and 11 bases, there was a span of 10 bases. The CDR3 nucleotides are TGTGCCACCAGGAACAGGGAGAAACTGTTTTTT. Translating it yields CATRNREKLFF.

This clone was counted between two and nine times. This chain connects TRBV28 to TRBJ1-5; D gene unclear. The CDR3 runs to 14 residues. CDR1 MDHEN and CDR2 SYDVKM come from the germline V gene. The germline V and J ends were trimmed by 8 bases and 5 bases, with 16 bases remaining between them. The DNA for the CDR3 is TGTGCCAGCCTTCCCCCGGCTCCTTATCAGCCCCAGCATTTT. Translated, it gives CASLPPAPYQPQHF.

The chain is built from TRBV18 and TRBJ2-2, with TRBD2 matching 8 bases. The CDR3 extends over 16 amino acids. After removal of 3 bases from V and 6 bases from J, the junction contained 9 bases not matched to a gene. The germline CDR1 and CDR2 sequences are KGHSH and LQKENI. This CDR3 reads CASSPDLAGLPGELFF. The CDR3 nucleotides read TGTGCCAGCTCACCCGATCTAGCGGGTCTACCCGGGGAGCTGTTTTTT.

The chain links TRBV19 to TRBJ1-2; D is perhaps TRBD1 (5 bases). The V end lost 2 bases, the J end lost 4 bases, and 17 bases lay between the germline ends. Germline CDR1 and CDR2: LNHDA and SQIVND (reference sequence). This CDR3 is 16 amino acids long. The CDR3 loop is CASSISTYRNLYGYTF. The CDR3 bases are TGTGCCAGTAGTATATCTACCTACAGGAACCTCTATGGCTACACCTTC.

This chain links TRBV19 with TRBJ2-2; possibly TRBD1 or TRBD2 for D (6 bases each). Trimming stripped 4 bases from V and 3 bases from J, with 12 bases between. This CDR3 has 15 residues. Germline V CDR1 and CDR2: LNHDA, SQIVND (reference sequence). The CDR3 DNA sequence: TGTGCCAGTAGTAACTACAGGGAGGACACCGGGGAGCTGTTTTTT. The encoded protein is CASSNYREDTGELFF.

This sequence joins TRBV19 and TRBJ1-1; D uncertain. Trimming stripped 5 bases from V and 8 bases from J, with 15 bases between. The V gene's germline CDR1 is LNHDA and CDR2 SQIVND (reference sequence). The CDR3 covers 13 residues. CDR3 sequence (DNA): TGTGCCAGTAGTCCCGGTGGATTAGGGGAAGCTTTCTTT. Protein sequence: CASSPGGLGEAFF.

The V gene is TRBV7-8, the J gene TRBJ1-5; TRBD1 might be the D (5 bases). Germline V gene data show CDR1 as SGHVS and CDR2 as FQNEAQ. Trimming pared 3 bases from V and 5 bases from J, leaving 17 bases between. The CDR3 runs to 16 residues. The CDR3 DNA reads TGTGCCAGCAGCTTCCTGGATGCGGGGGGTGATCAGCCCCAGCATTTT. Protein product: CASSFLDAGGDQPQHF.

The chain has TRBV19 and TRBJ2-2; 11 bases are a match to TRBD2. The trim removed 4 bases at V and 4 bases at J, leaving 5 bases unmatched. The germline gives CDR1 LNHDA, CDR2 SQIVND (reference sequence). This CDR3 is 16 amino acids long. Written as DNA, the CDR3 is TGTGCCAGTAGTAATAGCGGGAGGGCCGGCACCGGGGAGCTGTTTTTT. Translating gives CASSNSGRAGTGELFF.

The gene calls are TRBV11-2 and TRBJ2-1; D gene unclear. Per the germline V gene, CDR1 is SGHAT and CDR2 is FQNNGV. This CDR3 contains 14 residues. V lost 2 bases and J 0 bases, leaving 5 bases between the germline ends. This chain's CDR3 is CASSLIGSYNEQFF. CDR3 nucleotide sequence: TGTGCCAGCAGCTTAATCGGCTCCTACAATGAGCAGTTCTTC. The full variable domain, completed using reference TRBV11-2 and TRBJ2-1, is EAGVAQSPRYKIIEKRQSVAFWCNPISGHATLYWYQQILGQGPKLLIQFQNNGVVDDSQLPKDRFSAERLKGVDSTLKIQPAKLEDSAVYLCASSLIGSYNEQFFGPGTRLTVL.

This rearrangement joins TRBV4-1 to TRBJ2-1; the D is unclear. V gave up 4 bases and J gave up 0 bases, with 10 bases separating them. Per germline, CDR1 MGHRA and CDR2 YSYEKL. This CDR3 region has 15 residues. CDR3: CASSRGPISYNEQFF. In nucleotides, the CDR3 is TGCGCCAGCAGCCGTGGACCTATCTCCTACAATGAGCAGTTCTTC.

The chain recombines TRBV25-1 with TRBJ2-1; unclear D gene. Trimming removed 6 bases from V and 5 bases from J, with 11 bases in between. This CDR3 spans 13 amino acids. In germline, CDR1 is MGHDK, CDR2 SYGVNS. CDR3 sequence reads: CASRTDRNNEQFF. The CDR3, as DNA: TGTGCCAGCAGGACGGACCGCAACAATGAGCAGTTCTTC.

This chain's CDR3 is CASSLPTGANSPLHF. The CDR3 coding sequence is TGTGCCAGCAGTTTACCCACAGGGGCCAATTCACCCCTCCACTTT. The rearrangement uses TRBV27 and TRBJ1-6; the match to TRBD1 covers 7 bases. V dropped 2 bases and J dropped 7; count of bases not matched to a gene: 5. This CDR3 is 15 amino acids long. Per germline, CDR1 MNHEY and CDR2 SMNVEV (reference sequence).

This chain uses TRBV10-2 with TRBJ1-4, with 7 bases aligning to TRBD1. Germline CDR1 is WSHSY and CDR2 is SAAADI. The CDR3 extends over 15 amino acids. The ends lost 0 bases at V and 7 bases at J; junction bases unmatched: 5. CDR3 region: CASSESNQGGEKLFF. The CDR3 nucleotides read TGCGCCAGCAGTGAGTCGAACCAGGGGGGTGAAAAACTGTTTTTT.

The rearrangement joins TRBV2 to TRBJ2-5; the match to TRBD2 covers 7 bases. CDR3 length: 13 residues. The junction had 4 bases not matched to a gene; V was cut back by 6 bases and J by 3 bases. In germline, CDR1 is SNHLY, CDR2 FYNNEI. CDR3 amino acids: CASSRLAEETQYF. In nucleotides, the CDR3 is TGTGCCAGCAGCAGACTAGCCGAAGAGACCCAGTACTTC.

This chain joins TRBV4-2 and TRBJ2-1, with TRBD2 identical over 12 bases. CDR3 length: 16 amino acids. The ends lost 3 bases at V and 3 bases at J; junction bases unmatched: 3. Looked up from germline, CDR1 is LGHNA and CDR2 is YNFKEQ. The DNA for the CDR3 is TGTGCCAGCAGCCAGGCGACTAGCGGGAGCTACAATGAGCAGTTCTTC. Its protein is CASSQATSGSYNEQFF.

The chain couples TRBV11-3 to TRBJ1-1; no firm D call. The CDR3 totals 14 residues. V lost 1 base to trimming and J lost 3 bases, with 9 bases between them. The germline V gene has CDR1 SGHNT and CDR2 YENEEA. CDR3 in DNA: TGTGCCAGCAGCTTAGGTCCATTGGACACTGAAGCTTTCTTT. It yields the protein CASSLGPLDTEAFF.

V usage is TRBV7-9 and J usage is TRBJ1-1, with 11 bases lining up with TRBD1. The V gene end was trimmed by 5 bases and the J gene end by 4 bases; junction bases not matched to a gene: 9. From germline, CDR1 is SEHNR and CDR2 FQNEAQ (reference sequence). CDR3 length: 16 residues. This chain's CDR3 is CASSPEWGQGVTEAFF. The CDR3 nucleotides read TGTGCCAGCAGCCCCGAATGGGGACAGGGGGTCACTGAAGCTTTCTTT.

The chain has TRBV9 and TRBJ2-3, with a possible D match to TRBD1 (5 bases). V was pared by 7 bases and J by 1 base, with 10 bases between. CDR1 is SGDLS, CDR2 YYNGEE, per germline. The CDR3 sequence is 13 residues long. As DNA, the CDR3 is TGTGCCAGCGGAATACAGGGCACAGATACGCAGTATTTT. This translates into CASGIQGTDTQYF.

The J gene is TRBJ1-1, the V gene TRBV19; D may be TRBD1 (5 bases). CDR3 size: 15 residues. CDR1 LNHDA and CDR2 SQIVND come from the germline V gene (reference sequence). V was trimmed by 5 bases and J by 0 bases, leaving 13 bases between them. CDR3 residues: CASSGRQSLNTEAFF. CDR3 bases: TGTGCCAGTAGTGGTCGACAGTCCCTGAACACTGAAGCTTTCTTT.

In this sample, this clone turned up a few times. The gene calls are TRBV19 and TRBJ2-7; D may match TRBD1 or TRBD2 (5 bases each). V was cut by 5 bases and J by 0 bases, with 14 bases left in between. The CDR3 is 15 residues long. In germline, CDR1 is LNHDA, CDR2 SQIVND (reference sequence). The CDR3 loop reads CASSARGEYSYEQYF. In DNA form, the CDR3 reads TGTGCCAGTAGTGCCCGAGGGGAATACTCCTACGAGCAGTACTTC.

This clone showed up just a few times. The genes are TRBV4-3 and TRBJ2-2, with a weak D call TRBD1 (6 bases). Trimming cost V 1 base and J 1 base, with 16 bases left between them. CDR1 is LGHNA, CDR2 YSLEER, per germline. The CDR3 is made up of 18 amino acids. The CDR3 sequence is CASSQAGTSLGNTGELFF. DNA of the CDR3: TGCGCCAGCAGCCAAGCAGGGACAAGCCTCGGGAACACCGGGGAGCTGTTTTTT.

With regard to this clone: One end of the junction fails to match germline, which may point to a read error. The chain joins TRBV19 to TRBJ1-1; the D gene is possibly TRBD1 (5 bases). Germline CDR1 and CDR2: LNHDA and SQIVND (reference sequence). The CDR3 runs to 13 residues. The CDR3 region has the DNA TGTGCCAGTCGTATAGGTCAGGGACTTGAAGCTTTCTTT. Translated: CASRIGQGLEAFF.

This chain's CDR3 is CASWTEGTYNYGYTF. In DNA, the CDR3 is TGTGCCAGCTGGACGGAGGGGACTTATAACTATGGCTACACCTTC. The chain recombines TRBV6-1 with TRBJ1-2; D perhaps matches TRBD1 (5 bases). Per the germline V gene, CDR1 is MNHNS and CDR2 is SASEGT. The CDR3 runs 15 residues. V was pared by 8 bases and J by 1 base, with 17 bases between.